This entry features one T cell receptor (beta chain) sequence. This record belongs to a study of shared clonotypes between healthy human individuals. The germline CDR1 and CDR2 sequences are LGHNA and YSLEER. The CDR3 contains 16 residues. V was cut by 0 bases and J by 5 bases, with 16 bases left in between. Some clones are missing from TCRdb's copy, which holds only in-frame ones; the method was immunoSEQ multiplex PCR. The data hold roughly 1,000,000 clones, with around 78% observed a single time. The rearrangement uses TRBV4-3 and TRBJ2-5; D ambiguous. The sequencing sample was made of memory CD4+ T cells from PBMCs. Subset of the sample: CD45RA-negative fraction. This TCR was recovered from a man between 18 and 35 years old in good health. Some clones in this sample may be carry-over from other donors' samples. The CDR3 DNA reads TGCGCCAGCAGCCAAGATTACCGGTCCGCCGGGGAGACCCAGTACTTC. It is translated as CASSQDYRSAGETQYF.